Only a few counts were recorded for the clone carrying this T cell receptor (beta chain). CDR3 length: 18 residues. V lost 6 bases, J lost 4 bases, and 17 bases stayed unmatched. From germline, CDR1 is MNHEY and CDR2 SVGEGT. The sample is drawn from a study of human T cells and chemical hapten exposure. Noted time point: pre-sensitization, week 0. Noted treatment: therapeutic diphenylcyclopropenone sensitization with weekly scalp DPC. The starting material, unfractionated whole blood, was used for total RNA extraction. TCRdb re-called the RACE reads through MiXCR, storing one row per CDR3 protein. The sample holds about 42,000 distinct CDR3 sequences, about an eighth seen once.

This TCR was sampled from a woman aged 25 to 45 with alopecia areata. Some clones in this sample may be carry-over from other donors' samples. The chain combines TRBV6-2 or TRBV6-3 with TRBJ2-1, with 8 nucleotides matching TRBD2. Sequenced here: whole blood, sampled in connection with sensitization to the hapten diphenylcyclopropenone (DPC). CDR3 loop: CASSLRPGSRGGYNEQFF. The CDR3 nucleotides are TGTGCCAGCAGCCTCCGCCCTGGTTCGCGCGGGGGGTACAATGAGCAGTTCTTC.